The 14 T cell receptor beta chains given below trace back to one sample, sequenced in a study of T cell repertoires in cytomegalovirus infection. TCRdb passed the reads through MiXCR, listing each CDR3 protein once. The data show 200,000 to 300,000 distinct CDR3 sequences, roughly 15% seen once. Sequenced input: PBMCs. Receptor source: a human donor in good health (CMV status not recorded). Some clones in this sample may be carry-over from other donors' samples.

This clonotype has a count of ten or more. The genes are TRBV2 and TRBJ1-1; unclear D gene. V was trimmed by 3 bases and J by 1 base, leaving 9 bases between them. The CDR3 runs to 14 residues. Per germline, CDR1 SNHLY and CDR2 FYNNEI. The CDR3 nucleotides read TGTGCCAGCAGTGATTCGGGAGGGAACACTGAAGCTTTCTTT. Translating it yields CASSDSGGNTEAFF.

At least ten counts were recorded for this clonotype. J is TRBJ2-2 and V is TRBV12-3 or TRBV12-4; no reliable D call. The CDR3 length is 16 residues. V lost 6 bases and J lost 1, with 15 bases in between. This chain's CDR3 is CASSRPSLQNTGELFF. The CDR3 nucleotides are TGTGCCAGCAGCCGACCTTCCTTACAGAACACCGGGGAGCTGTTTTTT.

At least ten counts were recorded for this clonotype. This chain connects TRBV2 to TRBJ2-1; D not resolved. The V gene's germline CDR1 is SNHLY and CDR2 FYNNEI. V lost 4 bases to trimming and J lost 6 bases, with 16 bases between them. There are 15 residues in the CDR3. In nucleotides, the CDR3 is TGTGCCAGCAGTGCTCTAGTCATACTCTCCAATGAGCAGTTCTTC. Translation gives CASSALVILSNEQFF.

The CDR3 protein is CASTTTSGGADVEQYF. The CDR3 nucleotides read TGTGCCAGCACCACGACTAGCGGGGGGGCCGATGTCGAACAGTACTTC. The chain has TRBV7-9 and TRBJ2-7, with 14 bases that match TRBD2. Germline V gene lookup returns CDR1 SEHNR and CDR2 FQNEAQ (reference sequence). This CDR3 is built from 16 residues. With V trimmed by 7 bases and J by 10 bases, 15 bases remained unmatched.

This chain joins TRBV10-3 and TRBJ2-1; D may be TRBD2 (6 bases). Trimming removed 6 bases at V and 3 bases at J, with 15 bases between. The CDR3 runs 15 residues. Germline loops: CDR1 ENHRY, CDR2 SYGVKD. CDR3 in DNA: TGTGCCATCAGCGAGCCCTGGGGGGTCTACAATGAGCAGTTCTTC. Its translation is CAISEPWGVYNEQFF.

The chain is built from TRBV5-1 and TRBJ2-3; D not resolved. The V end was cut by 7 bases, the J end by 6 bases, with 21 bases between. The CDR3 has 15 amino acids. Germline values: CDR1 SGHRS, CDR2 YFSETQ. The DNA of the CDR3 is TGCGCCAGCTCTCCCGGTCCCCCGCCGGCGGATACGCAGTATTTT. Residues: CASSPGPPPADTQYF.

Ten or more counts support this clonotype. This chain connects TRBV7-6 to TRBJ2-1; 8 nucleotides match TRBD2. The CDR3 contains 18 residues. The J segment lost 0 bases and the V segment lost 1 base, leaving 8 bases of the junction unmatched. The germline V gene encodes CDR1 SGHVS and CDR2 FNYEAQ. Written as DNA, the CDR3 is TGTGCCAGCAGCTTAGTCATGGGCGGGGGGAGCTCCTACAATGAGCAGTTCTTC. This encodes CASSLVMGGGSSYNEQFF.

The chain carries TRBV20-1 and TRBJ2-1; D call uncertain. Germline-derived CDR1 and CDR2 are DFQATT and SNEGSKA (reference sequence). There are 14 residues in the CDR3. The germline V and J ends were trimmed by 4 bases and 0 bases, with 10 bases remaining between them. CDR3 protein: CSAKLPSSYNEQFF. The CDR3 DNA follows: TGCAGTGCTAAACTACCGAGCTCCTACAATGAGCAGTTCTTC.

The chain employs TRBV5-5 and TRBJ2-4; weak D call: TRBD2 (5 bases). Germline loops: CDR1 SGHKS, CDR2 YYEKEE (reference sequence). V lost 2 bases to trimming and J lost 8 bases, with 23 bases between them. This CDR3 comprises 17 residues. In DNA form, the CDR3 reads TGTGCCAGCAGCTTTGAGAGTGGGTCGGCAAGGGAGTACATTCAGTACTTC. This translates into CASSFESGSAREYIQYF.

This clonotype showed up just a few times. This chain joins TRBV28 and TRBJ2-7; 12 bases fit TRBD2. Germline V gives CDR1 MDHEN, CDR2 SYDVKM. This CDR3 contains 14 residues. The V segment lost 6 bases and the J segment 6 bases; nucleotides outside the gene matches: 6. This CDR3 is CASSPSGRETEQYF. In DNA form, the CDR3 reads TGTGCCAGCAGCCCTAGCGGGAGGGAAACCGAGCAGTACTTC.

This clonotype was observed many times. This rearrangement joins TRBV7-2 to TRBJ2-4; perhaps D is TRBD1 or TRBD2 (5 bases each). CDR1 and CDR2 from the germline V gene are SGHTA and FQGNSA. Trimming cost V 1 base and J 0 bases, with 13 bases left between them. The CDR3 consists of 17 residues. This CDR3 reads CASSLGSLGTAKNIQYF. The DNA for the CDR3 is TGTGCCAGCAGCTTAGGTTCACTCGGGACAGCCAAAAACATTCAGTACTTC.

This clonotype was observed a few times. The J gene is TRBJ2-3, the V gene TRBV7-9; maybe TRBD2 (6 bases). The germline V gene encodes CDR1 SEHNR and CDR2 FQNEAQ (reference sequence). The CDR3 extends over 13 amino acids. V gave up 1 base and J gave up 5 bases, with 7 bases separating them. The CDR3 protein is CASSLVRGDTQYF. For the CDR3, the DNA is TGTGCCAGCAGCTTAGTGCGGGGAGATACGCAGTATTTT.

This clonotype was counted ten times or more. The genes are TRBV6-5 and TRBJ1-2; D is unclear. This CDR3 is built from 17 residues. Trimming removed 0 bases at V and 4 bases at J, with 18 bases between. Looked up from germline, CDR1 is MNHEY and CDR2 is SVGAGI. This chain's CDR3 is CASSYSISGSYSYGYTF. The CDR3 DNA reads TGTGCCAGCAGTTACTCGATATCGGGCAGCTACTCCTATGGCTACACCTTC.

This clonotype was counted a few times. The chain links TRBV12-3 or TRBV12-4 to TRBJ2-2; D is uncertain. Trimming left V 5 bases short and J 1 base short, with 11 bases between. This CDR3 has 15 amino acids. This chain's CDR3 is CASSVGRVNTGELFF. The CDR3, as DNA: TGTGCCAGCAGTGTCGGCAGAGTGAACACCGGGGAGCTGTTTTTT.